Listed below are T cell receptor beta chains from one sample, sequenced in a study of blood T cell repertoires in COVID-19. Some clones are missing from TCRdb's copy, which holds only in-frame ones; the method was immunoSEQ multiplex PCR. In the table there are tens of thousands of clones, just over 85% of which are singletons. Input material: peripheral blood. Source of these receptors: a man between 60 and 75 years old with acute or convalescent COVID-19. CDR3s include the opening cysteine and the closing phenylalanine or tryptophan. A D gene is named only where the DNA matches it firmly. Not all rows give a size; the values are once, few, many and, for expanded clones, a class.

V gene,D gene,J gene,clone size,CDR3 protein,CDR3 DNA
TRBV27,TRBD1,TRBJ2-7,NA,CASSLPTGGAGYEQYF,TGTGCCAGCAGTTTACCAACAGGGGGCGCGGGCTACGAGCAGTACTTC
TRBV10-2,NA,TRBJ2-6,NA,CASKLQHSGANVLTF,TGCGCCAGCAAATTACAGCACTCTGGGGCCAACGTCCTGACTTTC
TRBV19,NA,TRBJ1-2,NA,CASSIARVNYGYTF,TGTGCCAGTAGTATCGCCAGGGTTAACTATGGCTACACCTTC
TRBV29-1,NA,TRBJ2-3,NA,CSVDEGGTDTQYF,TGCAGCGTTGACGAGGGTGGCACAGATACGCAGTATTTT
TRBV5-1,TRBD2,TRBJ2-2,NA,CASSLLGLAGEYAGELFF,TGCGCCAGCAGCTTGCTGGGACTAGCGGGAGAATATGCCGGGGAGCTGTTTTTT
TRBV5-8,TRBD2,TRBJ2-3,once,CASSPQREGVTDTQYF,TGTGCCAGCAGCCCCCAGCGGGAGGGGGTCACAGATACGCAGTATTTT
TRBV6-5,NA,TRBJ1-6,once,CASSTDRGVGSLHF,TGTGCCAGCAGTACGGACCGCGGGGTTGGTTCCCTCCACTTT
TRBV3-1/TRBV3-2,TRBD1,TRBJ1-1,NA,CASSQQGAPTEAFF,TGTGCCAGCAGCCAACAGGGGGCTCCCACTGAAGCTTTCTTT
TRBV4-2,NA,TRBJ2-5,NA,CASSQGGDVETQYF,TGTGCCAGCAGCCAAGGGGGGGATGTGGAGACCCAGTACTTC
TRBV5-1,TRBD1,TRBJ2-2,NA,CASSLAGGSGELFF,TGCGCCAGCAGCTTGGCAGGGGGCTCCGGGGAGCTGTTTTTT
TRBV7-3,TRBD1,TRBJ2-5,NA,CASSLMGQNQETQYF,TGTGCCAGCAGCTTAATGGGACAGAACCAAGAGACCCAGTACTTC
TRBV27,TRBD1,TRBJ1-1,once,CASSFVPRGQGMADTEAFF,TGTGCCAGCAGTTTCGTCCCCCGCGGACAGGGGATGGCGGACACTGAAGCTTTCTTT
TRBV4-2,TRBD2,TRBJ2-2,NA,CASSQLAGGPGGELFF,TGTGCCAGCAGCCAACTGGCGGGAGGGCCAGGCGGGGAGCTGTTTTTT
TRBV27,TRBD2,TRBJ2-1,NA,CASNKRDQDNEQFF,TGTGCCAGCAATAAGCGGGATCAGGACAATGAGCAGTTCTTC
TRBV5-1,NA,TRBJ1-5,NA,CASSLGDGLNQPQHF,TGCGCCAGCAGCTTGGGGGACGGACTAAATCAGCCCCAGCATTTT
TRBV20-1,NA,TRBJ2-1,NA,CSAGGANEQFF,TGCAGTGCTGGGGGGGCCAATGAGCAGTTCTTC
TRBV15,NA,TRBJ2-7,NA,CATSPRGDSYEQYF,TGTGCCACCAGCCCACGCGGGGACTCCTACGAGCAGTACTTC
TRBV27,NA,TRBJ1-2,NA,CASSLSEQAYGYTF,TGTGCCAGCAGTTTATCTGAGCAGGCCTATGGCTACACCTTC
TRBV28,NA,TRBJ1-2,NA,CASSSPPGAGGYTF,TGTGCCAGCAGTTCCCCTCCAGGGGCTGGCGGCTACACCTTC
TRBV7-8,TRBD1,TRBJ1-5,few,CASSLPGQGYQPQHF,TGTGCCAGCAGCTTACCGGGACAGGGGTATCAGCCCCAGCATTTT
TRBV5-1,TRBD1,TRBJ1-6,NA,CASSLAGQGLSPLHF,TGCGCCAGCAGCTTGGCAGGACAGGGACTTTCACCCCTCCACTTT
TRBV28,NA,TRBJ1-4,NA,CASSLGQRNEKLFF,TGTGCCAGCAGCCTAGGACAGCGTAATGAAAAACTGTTTTTT
TRBV29-1,TRBD2,TRBJ2-2,once,CSAGRGGELFF,TGCAGCGCCGGGAGGGGCGGGGAGCTGTTTTTT
TRBV6-2/TRBV6-3,TRBD2,TRBJ2-5,NA,CASSPGGAGAETQYF,TGTGCCAGCAGCCCCGGGGGAGCGGGAGCAGAGACCCAGTACTTC
TRBV12-3/TRBV12-4,NA,TRBJ1-5,few,CASRSGSQPQHF,TGTGCCAGCAGGAGCGGGAGTCAGCCCCAGCATTTT
TRBV19,TRBD1,TRBJ1-5,few,CASGEQGAQQPQHF,TGTGCCAGTGGGGAACAGGGGGCGCAACAGCCCCAGCATTTT
TRBV9,TRBD1,TRBJ2-7,NA,CASSVGDRNYEQYF,TGTGCCAGCAGCGTAGGGGACAGAAACTACGAGCAGTACTTC
TRBV19,TRBD2,TRBJ2-7,once,CASSLASGSRNEQYF,TGTGCCAGTAGTCTCGCTAGCGGGAGCAGGAACGAGCAGTACTTC
TRBV28,NA,TRBJ1-5,NA,CASSLVYSNQPQHF,TGTGCCAGCAGTTTAGTATATAGCAATCAGCCCCAGCATTTT
TRBV7-9,TRBD1,TRBJ1-5,NA,CASSSDRSIGGYQPQHF,TGTGCCAGCAGCTCGGACAGGTCGATCGGGGGTTATCAGCCCCAGCATTTT
TRBV5-1,NA,TRBJ2-1,NA,CASSLDSYGYNEQFF,TGCGCCAGCAGCTTGGATAGCTACGGTTACAATGAGCAGTTCTTC
TRBV30,TRBD2,TRBJ2-1,once,CAWSVLGTSEILSYNEQFF,TGTGCCTGGAGTGTACTCGGGACTAGCGAGATCCTCTCCTACAATGAGCAGTTCTTC
TRBV15,TRBD1,TRBJ1-2,few,CATKTGDNYGYTF,TGTGCCACAAAAACAGGGGACAACTATGGCTACACCTTC
TRBV5-4,TRBD2,TRBJ2-5,NA,CATQGTSGETQYF,TGTGCCACCCAGGGGACTAGTGGGGAGACCCAGTACTTC
TRBV5-1,NA,TRBJ1-4,NA,CASSPGHATNEKLFF,TGCGCCAGCAGCCCGGGACACGCAACTAATGAAAAACTGTTTTTT
TRBV5-5,NA,TRBJ1-1,NA,CASSLASPPHSAFF,TGTGCCAGCAGCTTGGCCTCGCCGCCCCATAGCGCTTTCTTT
TRBV2,NA,TRBJ2-2,NA,CASSEAPSPGELFF,TGTGCCAGCAGTGAAGCCCCTAGCCCCGGGGAGCTGTTTTTT
TRBV5-6,TRBD1,TRBJ1-1,NA,CASSLRQGLRNTEAFF,TGTGCCAGCAGCTTGCGACAGGGACTCAGGAACACTGAAGCTTTCTTT
TRBV19,NA,TRBJ1-1,NA,CASSEMYTEAFF,TGTGCCAGTAGTGAGATGTACACTGAAGCTTTCTTT
TRBV19,TRBD1,TRBJ1-2,NA,CASSSPGQGSYGYTF,TGTGCCAGTAGCTCCCCGGGACAGGGAAGCTATGGCTACACCTTC
TRBV28,TRBD1,TRBJ2-7,NA,CASIPLGRGHEQYF,TGTGCCAGCATCCCCCTGGGCAGGGGGCACGAGCAGTACTTC
TRBV29-1,TRBD1,TRBJ1-2,once,CSVVGDRGLYGYTF,TGCAGCGTTGTGGGGGACAGGGGTCTCTATGGCTACACCTTC
TRBV5-4,TRBD2,TRBJ2-4,NA,CASSLGNSGRTNIQYF,TGTGCCAGCAGCTTGGGGAATAGCGGGAGAACGAACATTCAGTACTTC
TRBV28,NA,TRBJ2-7,NA,CASSPPEGYLPYEQYF,TGTGCCAGCAGCCCCCCAGAGGGCTACCTTCCCTACGAGCAGTACTTC
TRBV6-5,NA,TRBJ1-1,NA,CASSRAGGTEAFF,TGTGCCAGCAGCAGAGCGGGGGGCACTGAAGCTTTCTTT
TRBV3-1/TRBV3-2,TRBD2,TRBJ2-7,NA,CASSHLAGAPSGEQYF,TGTGCCAGCAGCCACCTAGCGGGAGCCCCCTCCGGCGAGCAGTACTTC
TRBV15,TRBD2,TRBJ2-3,NA,CATSRGLAGSQDTQYF,TGTGCCACCAGCCGCGGACTAGCGGGATCACAAGATACGCAGTATTTT
TRBV3-1/TRBV3-2,TRBD2,TRBJ2-5,NA,CASSLRGGPETQYF,TGTGCCAGCAGCCTACGGGGGGGGCCTGAGACCCAGTACTTC
TRBV19,TRBD2,TRBJ2-1,NA,CASGLAGGSYNEQFF,TGTGCCAGTGGGCTAGCGGGAGGGTCCTACAATGAGCAGTTCTTC
TRBV28,TRBD1,TRBJ1-5,NA,CASSPGGGNQPQHF,TGTGCCAGCAGTCCAGGGGGCGGCAATCAGCCCCAGCATTTT
TRBV9,NA,TRBJ2-1,NA,CASSVAPYDEQFF,TGTGCCAGCAGCGTAGCCCCCTACGATGAGCAGTTCTTC
TRBV12-3/TRBV12-4,NA,TRBJ2-7,NA,CASSRAGDRGYF,TGTGCCAGCAGCAGAGCAGGGGATCGTGGATACTTC
TRBV19,TRBD2,TRBJ2-1,once,CASKASGTSYNEQFF,TGTGCCAGTAAGGCTAGCGGGACATCCTACAATGAGCAGTTCTTC
TRBV5-5,TRBD1,TRBJ2-7,few,CASSREPGQGAAGQYF,TGTGCCAGCAGCCGAGAACCGGGACAGGGTGCCGCTGGGCAGTACTTC
TRBV15,NA,TRBJ1-2,NA,CATSRGHNYGYTF,TGTGCCACCAGCAGAGGACATAACTATGGCTACACCTTC
TRBV20-1,NA,TRBJ1-1,NA,CSARGETGAFF,TGCAGTGCTCGGGGGGAGACAGGAGCTTTCTTT
TRBV9,NA,TRBJ2-3,NA,CASSSRSLTDTQYF,TGTGCCAGCAGCTCCCGTTCCCTTACAGATACGCAGTATTTT
TRBV3-1/TRBV3-2,NA,TRBJ1-6,NA,CASSQGGADNSPLHF,TGTGCCAGCAGCCAAGGGGGCGCGGATAATTCACCCCTCCACTTT
TRBV28,NA,TRBJ1-6,NA,CASSFVGQSYNSPLHF,TGTGCCAGCAGTTTTGTGGGGCAATCCTATAATTCACCCCTCCACTTT
TRBV2,NA,TRBJ1-2,NA,CASSVGTRYGYTF,TGTGCCAGCAGCGTAGGGACACGCTATGGCTACACCTTC